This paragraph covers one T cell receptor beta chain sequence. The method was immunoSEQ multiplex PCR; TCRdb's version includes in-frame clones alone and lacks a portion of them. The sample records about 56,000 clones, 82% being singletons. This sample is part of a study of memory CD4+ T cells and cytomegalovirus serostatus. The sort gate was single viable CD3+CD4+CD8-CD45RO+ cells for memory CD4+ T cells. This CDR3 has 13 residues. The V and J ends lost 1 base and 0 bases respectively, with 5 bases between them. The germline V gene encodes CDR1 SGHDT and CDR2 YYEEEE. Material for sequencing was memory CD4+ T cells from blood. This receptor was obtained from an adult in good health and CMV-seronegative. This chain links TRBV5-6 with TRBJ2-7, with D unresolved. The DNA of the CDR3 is TGTGCCAGCAGCTTGACAAACTCCTACGAGCAGTACTTC. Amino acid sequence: CASSLTNSYEQYF.